This T cell receptor (beta chain) came from a study of blood T cell repertoires in COVID-19. Overall study context: Acute and convalescent COVID-19 specimens originated in the United States, Italy and Spain. Sample material is recorded as cDNA or gDNA derived from T cells, B-cell-depleted T cells, or PBMCs.

Authors' methods: Scientists estimated how many nucleated cells there were by amplifying reference gene primers. The table came from immunoSEQ multiplex PCR; TCRdb's copy has only in-frame clones and leaves some out. The V and J calls and clone size were taken over from that table, and D and trimming were inferred from the DNA. The data contain approximately 110,000 clones, 86% of them singletons. By frequency in the sample, this clone is medium-sized. Germline assignment: CDR1 SGHTS and CDR2 YDEGEE. Trimming removed 5 bases from V and 0 bases from J, with 15 bases in between. The CDR3 length is 16 residues.

The sample consisted of peripheral blood. The rearrangement links TRBV5-8 to TRBJ2-1, with a possible D match to TRBD1 (6 bases). The sequence came from a human donor in a cohort sampled during active COVID-19. The CDR3 reads CASRKGVPSSYNEQFF. DNA of the CDR3: TGTGCCAGCAGGAAGGGGGTCCCGAGCTCCTACAATGAGCAGTTCTTC.